This T cell receptor beta chain was sequenced in a study of blood T cell repertoires in COVID-19 (dated by TCRdb to the early 2020s). Regarding the complete study: Collaborator samples came from the United States, Italy and Spain and covered acute and convalescent phases of COVID-19. The material from the prospective study consisted of cDNA or gDNA derived from T cells, B-cell-depleted T cells, or PBMCs. Deeply sampled blood TCRbeta repertoires from subjects exposed to, actively infected with, or recovered from COVID-19 were included in the dataset. The repertoires were released in a freely available public database intended as a resource for research on the immune response to SARS-CoV-2. The samples were drawn from two sources: the first 160 participants of the ongoing ImmuneRACE study, and 1,254 subjects contributed by 6 global collaborators. Sample metadata almost always included a de-identified subject ID, COVID-19 status, age in years and sex. Where available, HLA class I and class II types were obtained from metadata supplied by the sample provider rather than from assay-based typing. Points the paper makes about the study in general: Clinical and demographic metadata were provided uncurated, with the amount varying by source and participant.

There are 16 amino acids in the CDR3, from cysteine to phenylalanine inclusive. Only the CDR3 DNA is retained, 48 bases long and in frame from the first base. Reading the germline V gene gives CDR1 SGHNT and CDR2 YENEEA. Compared with germline, V lacks 4 bases and J lacks 2 bases; bases without a gene match: 9. TCRbeta CDR3 regions were amplified from genomic DNA using the immunoSEQ Assay, a bias-controlled multiplex PCR. Per the original workflow: The number of nucleated cells in each sample was estimated by amplification of reference gene primers within the assay. Sequence reads were collapsed and filtered to measure the absolute abundance of every unique TCRbeta CDR3 rearrangement. For each sample, productive Simpson clonality was calculated as the square root of Simpson's diversity index across productive rearrangements. The clones in this table, taken by TCRdb from immuneACCESS, are in-frame only. Not every clone is retained; where verified, under half of the shortfall comes from an unresolved V gene, and the cause of the rest is unknown. That table furnishes V, J and clone size, whereas the DNA furnished D and trimming. Present in this sample are roughly 72,000 clones, 88% of which were seen just once. Of the sample, over 35% is held by the ten largest clones.

A word on this clone: Its antigen is unknown. Per-nucleotide qualities are absent, and no much larger clonotype sits a single base away.

Collaborating institutions collected whole blood in K2EDTA tubes following their own protocols. For TCRbeta analysis, collaborators shipped samples in one of three forms: frozen whole blood, isolated PBMCs, or DNA extracted from either of those sample types. The chain is encoded by TRBV11-3 joined to TRBJ2-5; the central 8 bases match TRBD1. Sequenced sample: peripheral blood. This TCR derives from a human donor in a cohort sampled during active COVID-19. The nucleotide sequence is TGTGCCAGCAGCTATCTCCTCGGGACAGGTCAAGAGACCCAGTACTTC. This yields the protein CASSYLLGTGQETQYF.